The clone carrying this TCR beta chain was seen only once. This specimen comes from a study of cytomegalovirus exposure and HLA in healthy donors. PCR involved 60 Vbeta and 13 Jbeta primers. The protocol was immunoSEQ multiplex PCR, while the TCRdb copy is restricted to in-frame clones and leaves out a portion. The data show 180,000 or so clones, with roughly 83% seen just once and about 2% held by the top ten. The CDR3 is 18 residues long. The junction had 9 bases not matched to a gene; V was cut back by 1 base and J by 8 bases. Germline V gives CDR1 MGHRA, CDR2 YSYEKL. This chain joins TRBV4-1 and TRBJ2-2; 14 positions agree with TRBD2. Sequencing used PBMCs. This clonotype was obtained from a woman aged 45-65 years in good health and CMV-seronegative. CDR3 sequence: CASSQGLAGGPRAGELFF. Written as DNA, the CDR3 is TGCGCCAGCAGCCAAGGACTAGCGGGAGGGCCAAGGGCTGGGGAGCTGTTTTTT.